This T cell receptor beta chain was recovered during a study of liver allograft versus peripheral blood T cells. Looking at the study overall: Intrahepatic T cell receptor repertoires from transplanted livers were compared against repertoires in recipients' peripheral blood.

This clonotype rates as medium-sized. What it binds is not known. The V and J ends lost 1 base and 0 bases respectively, with 6 bases between them. CDR3 length: 14 amino acids. The germline CDR1 and CDR2 sequences are SEHNR and FQNEAQ (reference sequence). One entry per CDR3 protein, called by TCRdb with MiXCR from the reads. The sample yields some 3,500 distinct CDR3 sequences, more than 14% seen once. Study-wide points: It was reported that the T cell receptor repertoires found inside liver allografts differed from those that were detected in peripheral blood.

This chain connects TRBV7-9 to TRBJ1-1; D not certain. The clonotype was recovered from a human patient who had a liver transplant. Part of the T cell pool may stem from the graft donor. Here the CDR3 DNA reads TGTGCCAGCAGCTTAGGACTCATGAACACTGAAGCTTTCTTT. Its protein product is CASSLGLMNTEAFF.